The sequence of this T cell receptor (beta chain) was determined in a study of graft-versus-host responses after intestinal transplantation. Study-level information: In this cohort, recipients had multivisceral, liver-intestinal, or isolated intestinal transplants.

Clones were sequenced by immunoSEQ multiplex PCR, and TCRdb holds only the in-frame ones, with some missing. Here the sample spans around 120,000 clones, about 95% being singletons. Worth noting for this clone: The antigen is unknown.

With 5 bases clipped from V and 9 bases from J, the junction kept 9 bases outside the gene matches. Germline-derived CDR1 and CDR2 are SGHVS and FQNEAQ. CDR3 length: 14 amino acids. Study-wide findings and caveats: The presence of high graft-versus-host to host-versus-graft clonal ratios in allografts characterized patients with graft-donor T cell macrochimerism. GvH clones were found in recipient marrow; some appeared first in ileum or blood.

The receptor was derived from a human donor who received an intestinal transplant. The rearrangement uses TRBV7-8 and TRBJ2-1; 8 positions agree with TRBD2. Sequences were derived from unstimulated CD8+ T cells sorted from spleen or lymph node cells, sampled before intestinal transplant. CDR3 amino acids: CASSPGGGRVEQFF. CDR3 DNA sequence: TGTGCCAGCAGCCCCGGGGGGGGGCGGGTTGAGCAGTTCTTC.